Below are 18 T cell receptor beta chains sequenced from a single sample in a study of blood T cell repertoires in COVID-19. TCRdb's table, derived via immunoSEQ multiplex PCR, lists solely in-frame clones and lacks some. This sample has 70,000 or so clones; approximately 85% occur once, and the top ten carry 30% to 40%. The sample taken for sequencing was peripheral blood. Source of these receptors: a woman of 80 years or more with active or convalescent COVID-19.

This chain connects TRBV7-6 to TRBJ2-7; a possible D gene is TRBD1 (5 bases). With 1 base removed from V and 2 bases from J, the gap between germline ends came to 12 bases. Germline V lookup: CDR1 SGHVS, CDR2 FNYEAQ. This CDR3 is built from 15 residues. This CDR3 reads CASSLETGTTYEQYF. The CDR3 DNA follows: TGTGCCAGCAGCTTAGAAACAGGTACGACCTACGAGCAGTACTTC.

The chain uses TRBV6-5 and TRBJ1-1; possible D gene TRBD1, 5 bases. Germline-derived CDR1 and CDR2 are MNHEY and SVGAGI. Trimming cost V 5 bases and J 1 base, with 8 bases left between them. CDR3 length equals 13 residues. CDR3 sequence reads: CASSRQRNTEAFF. DNA of the CDR3: TGTGCCAGCAGTAGACAGCGGAACACTGAAGCTTTCTTT.

In this sample, this clone turned up a few times. The CDR3 reads CASSEWGEGSPLHF. The CDR3 coding sequence is TGTGCCAGCAGTGAATGGGGGGAAGGTTCACCCCTCCACTTT. V is TRBV25-1 and J is TRBJ1-6; D may be TRBD1 (5 bases). The V gene's germline CDR1 is MGHDK and CDR2 SYGVNS. Between the trimmed V and J ends, which lost 1 base and 9 bases, there was a span of 10 bases. This CDR3 spans 14 amino acids.

This clone turned up a few times. V usage is TRBV11-2 and J usage is TRBJ1-6; 7 positions match TRBD1. Germline V gives CDR1 SGHAT, CDR2 FQNNGV. Trimming took 1 base from V and 14 from J; bases not matched to a gene: 5. The CDR3 spans 13 residues. DNA for the CDR3: TGTGCCAGCAGCTTAGGGGGCAGGGGGGCCCTCCACTTT. Translated: CASSLGGRGALHF.

The V gene is TRBV28, the J gene TRBJ2-7; 10 bases align to TRBD2. The trim removed 5 bases at V and 5 bases at J, leaving 9 bases unmatched. The CDR3 extends over 15 amino acids. Germline V gene sequence: CDR1 MDHEN, CDR2 SYDVKM. The CDR3: CASSPSGGALHEQYF. The CDR3 DNA follows: TGTGCCAGCAGTCCCAGCGGGGGGGCCCTCCACGAGCAGTACTTC.

This clone appeared many times. Germline and junction disagree at one end, which may indicate a read error. The chain couples TRBV5-1 to TRBJ1-4, with no clear D. The CDR3 totals 11 residues. Germline CDR1 and CDR2: SGHRS and YFSETQ. DNA for the CDR3: TGCGCCAGCAGCCCCGGGCGGGATGGCACCTTT. This encodes CASSPGRDGTF.

The gene calls are TRBV18 and TRBJ2-1; 9 nucleotides line up with TRBD1. The V gene end was trimmed by 2 bases and the J gene end by 2 bases; junction bases not matched to a gene: 7. The CDR3 sequence is 17 residues long. Germline-derived CDR1 and CDR2 are KGHSH and LQKENI. Here the CDR3 DNA reads TGTGCCAGCTCACCAGTCGGGACAGGGTCCCCCTACAATGAGCAGTTCTTC. Its translation: CASSPVGTGSPYNEQFF.

The chain is built from TRBV15 and TRBJ2-4; D is undetermined. CDR3 size: 15 residues. Germline V gene lookup returns CDR1 LNHNV and CDR2 YYDKDF (reference sequence). The ends were cut back, 0 bases at V and 0 bases at J, with 6 bases in the middle. CDR3 sequence: CATSRDLLAKNIQYF. The CDR3 coding sequence is TGTGCCACCAGCAGAGACTTACTAGCCAAAAACATTCAGTACTTC.

The chain joins TRBV20-1 to TRBJ1-5, with D possibly matching TRBD1 (5 bases). V lost 6 bases and J lost 9, with 12 bases in between. The CDR3 consists of 11 residues. Germline CDR1 DFQATT, CDR2 SNEGSKA (reference sequence). The CDR3 region has the DNA TGCAGTGCCCCGTGGGGGGGGCCCCAGCATTTT. This gives the protein CSAPWGGPQHF.

This clone was seen a handful of times. The chain links TRBV10-3 to TRBJ2-3, with 7 bases identical to TRBD2. Germline V gene lookup returns CDR1 ENHRY and CDR2 SYGVKD. The CDR3 is 15 residues long. V lost 8 bases, J lost 3 bases, and 11 bases stayed unmatched. CDR3 bases: TGTGCCATCGGGTTGGGAGCTAGCGGTACAGATACGCAGTATTTT. It codes for CAIGLGASGTDTQYF.

The chain recombines TRBV7-9 with TRBJ2-1; maybe TRBD1 (8 bases). Germline V gene data show CDR1 as SEHNR and CDR2 as FQNEAQ (reference sequence). The CDR3 covers 13 residues. V gave up 1 base and J gave up 15 bases, with 16 bases separating them. This chain's CDR3 is CASSLGTGRDLFF. The CDR3 DNA is TGTGCCAGCAGCTTAGGGACAGGGAGGGACCTGTTCTTC. Together with reference TRBV7-9 and TRBJ2-1, the CDR3 gives the full variable domain: DTGVSQNPRHKITKRGQNVTFRCDPISEHNRLYWYRQTLGQGPEFLTYFQNEAQLEKSRLLSDRFSAERPKGSFSTLEIQRTEQGDSAMYLCASSLGTGRDLFFGPGTRLTVL.

This clone was observed a single time. The chain has TRBV5-8 and TRBJ1-3, with TRBD1 as a possible D gene (6 bases). Germline CDR1 reads SGHTS; CDR2 reads YDEGEE. Trimming cost V 5 bases and J 0 bases, with 9 bases left between them. The length of the CDR3 is 14 residues. The CDR3 DNA follows: TGTGCCAGCAGTGCGGACAGCTCTGGAAACACCATATATTTT. Residues: CASSADSSGNTIYF.

V gene TRBV6-2 or TRBV6-3 combines with J gene TRBJ1-2; 7 bases map to TRBD1. In germline, CDR1 is MNHEY, CDR2 SVGEGT. CDR3 length equals 14 residues. The V gene end was trimmed by 5 bases and the J gene end by 4 bases; junction bases not matched to a gene: 7. CDR3 coding DNA: TGTGCCAGCAGTCCCACCCGGGACAGCTATGGCTACACCTTC. Its translation: CASSPTRDSYGYTF.

The chain uses TRBV7-6 and TRBJ2-7; TRBD2 is a possible D gene (7 bases). CDR3 length: 15 amino acids. Germline CDR1 SGHVS, CDR2 FNYEAQ. The germline V and J ends were trimmed by 1 base and 4 bases, with 14 bases remaining between them. The CDR3 is CASSLGSGGTYEQYF. For the CDR3, the DNA is TGTGCCAGCAGCTTAGGTTCCGGGGGGACATACGAGCAGTACTTC.

A single count supports this clone. The chain has TRBV28 and TRBJ1-2; weak D call: TRBD1 (5 bases). The CDR3 has 15 residues. Germline V gives CDR1 MDHEN, CDR2 SYDVKM. Deletions cut 5 bases from V and 0 bases from J, with 13 bases between. CDR3 residues: CASSTTTGANYGYTF. DNA for the CDR3: TGTGCCAGCAGTACTACCACAGGAGCTAACTATGGCTACACCTTC.

The chain couples TRBV3-1 (or the pseudogene TRBV3-2) to TRBJ2-4, with a possible D match to TRBD1 (5 bases). Germline-derived CDR1 and CDR2 are LGHDT and YNNKEL (reference sequence). The CDR3 covers 15 residues. The germline V and J ends were trimmed by 1 base and 6 bases, with 13 bases remaining between them. The CDR3 DNA reads TGTGCCAGCAGCCAAGTGGATGACAGAATAAACATTCAGTACTTC. Translation: CASSQVDDRINIQYF.

This clone was counted only a few times. The CDR3 reads CASSLEGHIYGYTF. The CDR3 nucleotides are TGTGCCAGCAGCTTGGAGGGCCATATCTATGGCTACACCTTC. This chain connects TRBV7-8 to TRBJ1-2; D remains ambiguous. Germline CDR1 and CDR2: SGHVS and FQNEAQ. V was trimmed by 3 bases and J by 4 bases, leaving 12 bases between them. The length of the CDR3 is 14 residues.

The chain couples TRBV5-1 to TRBJ1-5; 7 nucleotides line up with TRBD1. The CDR3 is 14 residues long. Trimming cost V 4 bases and J 5 bases; bases outside gene matches: 6. Germline lookup yields CDR1 SGHRS and CDR2 YFSETQ. This CDR3 reads CASSPTGEDQPQHF. The CDR3 DNA is TGCGCCAGCAGCCCTACAGGGGAGGATCAGCCCCAGCATTTT.